The 21 T cell receptor beta chains listed next were all sequenced from one sample in a study of cytomegalovirus exposure and HLA in healthy donors. 60 Vbeta and 13 Jbeta primers were used in PCR. Using immunoSEQ multiplex PCR, the repertoire was profiled, and TCRdb retains in-frame clones only, with some absent. The sample has tens of thousands of clones; roughly 78% are singletons. The sequenced sample was PBMCs. Every receptor here comes from a man aged 18 to 29 in good health and CMV-seronegative.

In DNA, the CDR3 is TGTGCCAGCAGTTTGAGTAAAGGGGATCGGCCCCAGCATTTT. Translating gives CASSLSKGDRPQHF. The chain employs TRBV27 and TRBJ1-5; maybe TRBD1 (5 bases). V was cut by 3 bases and J by 9 bases, with 15 bases left in between. The CDR3 is made up of 14 amino acids. Germline V gives CDR1 MNHEY, CDR2 SMNVEV (reference sequence).

This clone was detected only once. The genes are TRBV25-1 and TRBJ2-7; 10 nucleotides align to TRBD2. V lost 5 bases, J lost 6 bases, and 7 bases stayed unmatched. This CDR3 contains 14 residues. The germline gives CDR1 MGHDK, CDR2 SYGVNS. This chain's CDR3 is CASSSVAGGGEQYF. As DNA, the CDR3 is TGTGCCAGCAGTTCTGTAGCGGGGGGCGGCGAGCAGTACTTC.

The chain couples TRBV19 to TRBJ1-3; unclear D gene. Germline CDR1 is LNHDA and CDR2 is SQIVND (reference sequence). Trimming left V 4 bases short and J 0 bases short, with 10 bases between. The CDR3 covers 15 residues. CDR3 sequence (DNA): TGTGCCAGTAGTACGCAGGTTAACTCTGGAAACACCATATATTTT. Encoded protein: CASSTQVNSGNTIYF.

The V gene is TRBV11-2, the J gene TRBJ2-5; D is possibly TRBD1 (6 bases). Germline CDR1 SGHAT, CDR2 FQNNGV. Trimming removed 8 bases at V and 3 bases at J, with 19 bases between. The CDR3 sequence is 15 residues long. The CDR3 protein is CASRTISGTKETQYF. The CDR3 coding sequence is TGTGCCAGCCGGACAATCTCCGGGACAAAAGAGACCCAGTACTTC.

V is TRBV15 and J is TRBJ2-5; 8 nucleotides agree with TRBD2. The J call may not be correct, given that the DNA end is closer to TRBJ2-7. This CDR3 is 15 amino acids long. CDR1 is LNHNV and CDR2 is YYDKDF in the germline V gene (reference sequence). Written as DNA, the CDR3 is TGTGCCACCAGCAGAGCGGGGGGGACCTACTACGAGCAGTACTTC. Protein: CATSRAGGTYYEQYF.

Only one count was recorded for this clone. The chain employs TRBV6-5 and TRBJ1-4; no reliable D call. The V end lost 6 bases, the J end lost 8 bases, and 16 bases lay between the germline ends. The CDR3 loop spans 14 amino acids. Germline V CDR1 and CDR2: MNHEY, SVGAGI. The chain's CDR3 is CASRLFFASEKLFF. CDR3 DNA sequence: TGTGCCAGCAGACTTTTCTTTGCGAGCGAAAAACTGTTTTTT.

This sequence joins TRBV28 and TRBJ2-7; 9 nucleotides agree with TRBD2. After removal of 4 bases from V and 5 bases from J, the junction contained 21 bases not matched to a gene. CDR3 size: 19 residues. Per germline, CDR1 MDHEN and CDR2 SYDVKM. The CDR3 DNA follows: TGTGCCAGCAGTTCCCCAGCGGGGGGCTTAGCGGGAGCCACAGACGAGCAGTACTTC. The encoded protein is CASSSPAGGLAGATDEQYF. The full variable domain, its missing parts supplied by reference TRBV28 and TRBJ2-7, is DVKVTQSSRYLVKRTGEKVFLECVQDMDHENMFWYRQDPGLGLRLIYFSYDVKMKEKGDIPEGYSVSREKKERFSLILESASTNQTSMYLCASSSPAGGLAGATDEQYFGPGTRLTVT.

This chain links TRBV19 with TRBJ1-5, with a possible D match to TRBD1 (5 bases). Germline V gives CDR1 LNHDA, CDR2 SQIVND (reference sequence). CDR3 length: 14 residues. The germline V and J ends were trimmed by 5 bases and 7 bases, with 15 bases remaining between them. The CDR3 loop is CASSERAGRQPQHF. The CDR3 coding sequence is TGTGCCAGTAGTGAAAGGGCAGGGCGACAGCCCCAGCATTTT. Full variable domain (rest looked up from reference TRBV19 and TRBJ1-5): DGGITQSPKYLFRKEGQNVTLSCEQNLNHDAMYWYRQDPGQGLRLIYYSQIVNDFQKGDIAEGYSVSREKKESFPLTVTSAQKNPTAFYLCASSERAGRQPQHFGDGTRLSIL.

On this clone itself: At one end the junction does not follow the germline gene, possibly because of a read error. This sequence joins TRBV30 and TRBJ2-5, with 8 bases fitting TRBD2. Germline assignment: CDR1 GTSNPN and CDR2 SVGIG (reference sequence). The CDR3 sequence is 17 residues long. In nucleotides, the CDR3 is TGTGTCTGGAGTGGTCCCACGGGAGGGCCGTCCCCAGAGACCCAGTACTTC. This encodes CVWSGPTGGPSPETQYF.

CDR3 sequence: CASSETSGSDEQFF. The CDR3 DNA follows: TGTGCCAGCAGCGAAACTAGCGGGAGCGATGAGCAGTTCTTC. The chain joins TRBV7-8 to TRBJ2-1; 11 bases line up with TRBD2. The CDR3 spans 14 residues. J gave up 8 bases and V 5 bases, and 5 bases lay outside the gene matches. Germline CDR1 is SGHVS and CDR2 is FQNEAQ.

By share, this clone ranks as medium-sized. This chain uses TRBV7-9 with TRBJ2-4; TRBD2 is a possible D gene (6 bases). Per germline, CDR1 SEHNR and CDR2 FQNEAQ (reference sequence). The CDR3 is 15 amino acids. V lost 4 bases and J 8 bases, leaving 18 bases between the germline ends. CDR3 nucleotides: TGTGCCAGCAGCTCCGTTGGCGGGGCACTGGACATTCAGTACTTC. Protein sequence: CASSSVGGALDIQYF.

The rearrangement uses TRBV11-2 and TRBJ1-1, with D unresolved. Germline CDR1 is SGHAT and CDR2 is FQNNGV. The CDR3 is 16 residues long. V shed 5 bases and J shed 2 bases, with 18 bases lying between them. The DNA of the CDR3 is TGTGCCAGCAGCCCCCGGTTTGACGGGATTAACACTGAAGCTTTCTTT. Translated, it gives CASSPRFDGINTEAFF.

The chain recombines TRBV5-4 with TRBJ1-2; maybe TRBD1 (5 bases). Germline V gives CDR1 SGHNT, CDR2 YYREEE (reference sequence). This CDR3 has 14 amino acids. V lost 0 bases to trimming and J lost 4 bases, with 10 bases between them. The CDR3 nucleotides are TGTGCCAGCAGCTTGGCCCTAACAGGCTATGGCTACACCTTC. Amino acids: CASSLALTGYGYTF.

V usage is TRBV6-5 and J usage is TRBJ2-2, with a possible D match to TRBD1 (6 bases). V lost 8 bases to trimming and J lost 7 bases, with 14 bases between them. From germline, CDR1 is MNHEY and CDR2 SVGAGI. The CDR3 has 13 residues. This CDR3 reads CASEGGRVGELFF. The CDR3 nucleotides are TGTGCCAGCGAAGGGGGAAGGGTCGGGGAGCTGTTTTTT.

The chain is built from TRBV27 and TRBJ2-3; 8 bases map to TRBD2. Trimming took 5 bases from V and 5 from J; bases not matched to a gene: 6. Germline CDR1 and CDR2: MNHEY and SMNVEV (reference sequence). The CDR3 runs to 14 residues. The DNA for the CDR3 is TGTGCCAGCAGTCGGACTAGCCAGAGAGATACGCAGTATTTT. Protein sequence: CASSRTSQRDTQYF.

The V call is TRBV7-2, the J call TRBJ2-3; 10 bases map to TRBD2. The CDR3 is made up of 14 amino acids. J gave up 5 bases and V 5 bases, and 4 bases lay outside the gene matches. The germline V gene encodes CDR1 SGHTA and CDR2 FQGNSA. The DNA of the CDR3 is TGTGCCAGCAGCCTAAGACTAGCGGGAGATACGCAGTATTTT. Translating gives CASSLRLAGDTQYF.

The genes are TRBV28 and TRBJ2-7; 7 bases map to TRBD1. Germline-derived CDR1 and CDR2 are MDHEN and SYDVKM. The CDR3 extends over 18 amino acids. The V and J ends lost 6 bases and 3 bases, in that order; junction bases with no gene match: 20. CDR3 DNA: TGTGCCAGCAGCTTAGATCCCATACACAGGGGAGAAGGCTACGAGCAGTACTTC. This sequence encodes CASSLDPIHRGEGYEQYF.

In the case of this clone: The junction shows a germline mismatch at one end, possibly a read error. The rearrangement uses TRBV13 and TRBJ2-1; the D gene is possibly TRBD1 (5 bases). CDR1 is PRHDT and CDR2 is FYEKMQ in the germline V gene (reference sequence). There are 18 residues in the CDR3. The CDR3 reads CAISFPQTDQHDHNEQFF. The CDR3 DNA sequence: TGTGCCATCAGCTTCCCTCAGACAGACCAGCACGATCACAATGAGCAGTTCTTC. Variable domain in full (rest from reference TRBV13 and TRBJ2-1): AAGVIQSPRHLIKEKRETATLKCYPIPRHDTVYWYQQGPGQDPQFLISFYEKMQSDKGSIPDRFSAQQFSDYHSELNMSSLELGDSALYFCAISFPQTDQHDHNEQFFGPGTRLTVL.

The chain uses TRBV19 and TRBJ1-5, with 11 bases lining up with TRBD1. CDR3 size: 16 residues. CDR1 and CDR2 from the germline V gene are LNHDA and SQIVND (reference sequence). The V segment lost 5 bases and the J segment 7 bases; nucleotides outside the gene matches: 10. The chain's CDR3 is CASSGGQGAVGQPQHF. In nucleotides, the CDR3 is TGTGCCAGTAGTGGTGGACAGGGGGCAGTCGGGCAGCCCCAGCATTTT.

The chain employs TRBV7-9 and TRBJ2-2, with D unclear. The CDR3 has 14 amino acids. Germline values: CDR1 SEHNR, CDR2 FQNEAQ (reference sequence). Trimming removed 4 bases from V and 4 bases from J, with 10 bases in between. The CDR3 is CASSSPTFTGELFF. The DNA for the CDR3 is TGTGCCAGCAGCTCTCCGACATTCACCGGGGAGCTGTTTTTT. Filled out from reference TRBV7-9 and TRBJ2-2, the complete variable domain reads DTGVSQNPRHKITKRGQNVTFRCDPISEHNRLYWYRQTLGQGPEFLTYFQNEAQLEKSRLLSDRFSAERPKGSFSTLEIQRTEQGDSAMYLCASSSPTFTGELFFGEGSRLTVL.

The rearrangement links TRBV5-1 to TRBJ1-1, with 7 positions matching TRBD1. V trimming: 3 bases; J trimming: 0 bases; junction bases outside the gene matches: 5. Germline CDR1 and CDR2: SGHRS and YFSETQ. This CDR3 comprises 15 residues. Here the CDR3 reads CASSSGTVMNTEAFF. CDR3 nucleotides: TGCGCCAGCAGCTCCGGGACAGTGATGAACACTGAAGCTTTCTTT.